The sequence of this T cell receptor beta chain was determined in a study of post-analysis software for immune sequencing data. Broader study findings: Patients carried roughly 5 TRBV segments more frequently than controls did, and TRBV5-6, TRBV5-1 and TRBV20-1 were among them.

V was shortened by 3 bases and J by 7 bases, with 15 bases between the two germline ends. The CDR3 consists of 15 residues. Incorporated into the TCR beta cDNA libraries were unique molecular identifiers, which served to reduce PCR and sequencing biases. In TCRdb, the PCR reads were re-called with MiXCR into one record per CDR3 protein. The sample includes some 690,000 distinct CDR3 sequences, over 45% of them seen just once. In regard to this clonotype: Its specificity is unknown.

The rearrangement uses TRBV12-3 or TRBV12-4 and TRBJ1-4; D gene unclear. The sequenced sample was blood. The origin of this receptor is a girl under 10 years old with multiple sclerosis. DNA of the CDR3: TGTGCCAGCAGTTTTACCCCCTCGGCCAGTGAAAAACTGTTTTTT. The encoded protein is CASSFTPSASEKLFF.